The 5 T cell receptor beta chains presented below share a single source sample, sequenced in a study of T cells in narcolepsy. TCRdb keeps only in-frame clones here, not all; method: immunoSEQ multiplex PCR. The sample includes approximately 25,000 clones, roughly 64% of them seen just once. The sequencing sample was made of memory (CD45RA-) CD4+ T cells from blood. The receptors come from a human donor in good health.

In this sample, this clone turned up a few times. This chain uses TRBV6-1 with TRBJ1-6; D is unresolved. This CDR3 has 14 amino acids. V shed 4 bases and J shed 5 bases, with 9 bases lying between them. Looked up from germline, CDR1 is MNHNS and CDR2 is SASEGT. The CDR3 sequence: CASSGRVHNSPLHF. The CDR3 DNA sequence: TGTGCCAGCAGTGGACGGGTACATAATTCACCCCTCCACTTT.

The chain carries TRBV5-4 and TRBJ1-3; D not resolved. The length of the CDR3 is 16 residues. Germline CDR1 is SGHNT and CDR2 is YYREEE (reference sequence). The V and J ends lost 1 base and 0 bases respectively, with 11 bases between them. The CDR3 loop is CASSLNGVSSGNTIYF. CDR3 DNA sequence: TGTGCCAGCAGCTTGAACGGGGTCTCCTCTGGAAACACCATATATTTT.

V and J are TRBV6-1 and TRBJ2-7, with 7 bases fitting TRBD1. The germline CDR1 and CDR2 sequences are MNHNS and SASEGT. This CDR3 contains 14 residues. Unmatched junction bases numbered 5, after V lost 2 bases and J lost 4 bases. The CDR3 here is CASSESWTGYEQYF. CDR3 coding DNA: TGTGCCAGCAGTGAATCTTGGACAGGTTACGAGCAGTACTTC.

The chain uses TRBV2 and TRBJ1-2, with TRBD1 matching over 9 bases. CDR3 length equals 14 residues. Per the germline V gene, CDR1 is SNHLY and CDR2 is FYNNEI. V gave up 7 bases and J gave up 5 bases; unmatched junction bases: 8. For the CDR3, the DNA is TGTGCCAGCATGAGGGGACAGGGCACTTATGGCTACACCTTC. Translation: CASMRGQGTYGYTF.

The CDR3 DNA reads as TGTGCCAGCAGCCTGGCGGAGCGGGGTGAAGAGACCCAGTACTTC. Its protein is CASSLAERGEETQYF. The genes are TRBV5-4 and TRBJ2-5; 7 bases line up with TRBD2. Germline loops: CDR1 SGHNT, CDR2 YYREEE (reference sequence). J gave up 3 bases and V 4 bases, and 9 bases lay outside the gene matches. The CDR3 has 15 residues.